The rows below give T cell receptor beta chains drawn from one sample of a study of Ad26.COV2.S vaccination and SARS-CoV-2 variants. Method: immunoSEQ multiplex PCR; TCRdb's copy keeps in-frame clones and lacks some. This table has 400,000 to 500,000 clones, 80% to 90% appearing once. Here the sequenced sample was peripheral blood, taken in a trial of Ad26.COV2.S vaccine versus placebo. The source of these receptors is a person between 18 and 65 years old who received the Ad26.COV2.S COVID-19 vaccine or a placebo. CDR3s include the opening cysteine and the closing phenylalanine or tryptophan. Fields, in order: V gene, clone size, J gene, D gene, CDR3 DNA, CDR3 protein. A D gene is named only where the DNA matches it firmly. Where a row states a size, it is once, few, many or the class of an expanded clone; other rows omit it.

>TRBV5-1|NA|TRBJ1-2|TRBD1
TGCGCCAGCAGCTTGGGGACAGGGCTCTATGGCTACACCTTC
CASSLGTGLYGYTF
>TRBV6-5|NA|TRBJ2-7|NA
TGTGCCAGCAGACTGGGGACCTCGATTTACGAGCAGTACTTC
CASRLGTSIYEQYF
>TRBV15|NA|TRBJ2-1|TRBD2
TGTGCCACCAGCGAGCTTTTAGCGGGGGCCTACAATGAGCAGTTCTTC
CATSELLAGAYNEQFF
>TRBV27|NA|TRBJ1-3|NA
TGTGCCAGCAGTTTAGCCAGGGCTGGAAACACCATATATTTT
CASSLARAGNTIYF
>TRBV7-2|NA|TRBJ2-1|NA
TGTGCCAGCACCAGGGACTCACCTTACAATGAGCAGTTCTTC
CASTRDSPYNEQFF
>TRBV28|NA|TRBJ2-1|NA
TGTGCCAGCAGTTCCCCCCCGGCTCAGAATGAGCAGTTCTTC
CASSSPPAQNEQFF
>TRBV5-1|NA|TRBJ2-5|TRBD1
TGCGCCAGCAGCTCGAACAGGGGTGGAGAGACCCAGTACTTC
CASSSNRGGETQYF
>TRBV10-3|NA|TRBJ2-7|NA
TGTGCCATCAGTGCAGGCGGGGACTACGAGCAGTACTTC
CAISAGGDYEQYF
>TRBV10-3|NA|TRBJ2-7|NA
TGTGCCATCACAAATGCCGGGACATCGACCGAGCAGTACTTC
CAITNAGTSTEQYF
>TRBV15|NA|TRBJ1-4|NA
TGTGCCACCAGCAGCCTGGGGGGTAATGAAAAACTGTTTTTT
CATSSLGGNEKLFF
>TRBV19|NA|TRBJ1-5|TRBD1
TGTGCCAGTAGTATACGGGACAGCCAGCCCCAGCATTTT
CASSIRDSQPQHF
>TRBV7-3|NA|TRBJ2-1|NA
TGTGCCAGCAGCCTCAGCTCCTACAATGAGCAGTTCTTC
CASSLSSYNEQFF
>TRBV2|once|TRBJ1-3|NA
TGTGCCAGCTCAGGGGATGGAAACACCATATATTTT
CASSGDGNTIYF
>TRBV6-2/TRBV6-3|NA|TRBJ2-2|NA
TGTGCCAGCAGTCTGATTGGTGCCGGGGAGCTGTTTTTT
CASSLIGAGELFF
>TRBV9|NA|TRBJ2-1|NA
TGTGCCAGCAGCGTTTGGTCGTCAGGTGAGCAGTTCTTC
CASSVWSSGEQFF
>TRBV3-1/TRBV3-2|NA|TRBJ2-7|TRBD2
TGTGCCAGCAGCCAAGCTGGGTGGCTAGCGGACGAGCAGTACTTC
CASSQAGWLADEQYF
>TRBV5-6|once|TRBJ2-5|TRBD1
TGTGCCAGCAGCTGGACAGGGACCCGGGAAGAGACCCAGTACTTC
CASSWTGTREETQYF
>TRBV25-1|NA|TRBJ1-4|NA
TGTGCCAGCAGTTCCCCTTTAACTAATGAAAAACTGTTTTTT
CASSSPLTNEKLFF
>TRBV6-2/TRBV6-3|NA|TRBJ2-4|NA
TGTGCCAGCAGTCATCGGGGGAACATTCAGTACTTC
CASSHRGNIQYF
>TRBV3-1/TRBV3-2|NA|TRBJ1-1|NA
TGTGCCAGCAGCCAAGGGTTGGAGAGGATGGCTTTCTTT
CASSQGLERMAFF
>TRBV30|NA|TRBJ2-3|NA
TGTGCCTGGAGTATGGGGGCAGATACGCAGTATTTT
CAWSMGADTQYF
>TRBV24-1|NA|TRBJ1-5|NA
TGTGCCGGAGTTAGCAATCAGCCCCAGCATTTT
CAGVSNQPQHF
>TRBV5-1|NA|TRBJ1-6|NA
TGCGCCAGCACTCAGGGGCTTAGCTCCTATAATTCACCCCTCCACTTT
CASTQGLSSYNSPLHF
>TRBV7-6|NA|TRBJ2-1|NA
TGTGCCAGCACCCTTCACGCGGGCAGGTGGGGGAGCTCACCGGGTACCTACAATGAGCAGTTCTTC
CASTLHAGRWGSSPGTYNEQFF
>TRBV5-1|NA|TRBJ2-5|NA
TGCGCCAGCAGCTTGGGGGGCGGCCAGGAGACCCAGTACTTC
CASSLGGGQETQYF
>TRBV5-5|NA|TRBJ1-2|NA
TGTGCCAGCAGCTTGATCGCCCTCGATAATGGCTACACCTTC
CASSLIALDNGYTF
>TRBV6-6|few|TRBJ2-2|NA
TGTGCCAGCACCCCGGGTGAGGTGGCCGGGGAGCTGTTTTTT
CASTPGEVAGELFF
>TRBV24-1|NA|TRBJ2-5|NA
TGTGCCACCAGTGATTTGCTGTTCGGGGGCCAAGAGACCCAGTACTTC
CATSDLLFGGQETQYF
>TRBV19|NA|TRBJ1-3|TRBD1
TGTGCCAGTCGTCCGGGACAGTGGAAATCTGGAAACACCATATATTTT
CASRPGQWKSGNTIYF
>TRBV5-1|NA|TRBJ1-1|NA
TGCGCCAGCAGCTCCGGCTTGTCGGACTTTGGTAATGAAGCTTTCTTT
CASSSGLSDFGNEAFF
>TRBV18|NA|TRBJ1-3|NA
TGTGCCAGCTCACTACTTCCGGGGACCGGGCATGGAAACACCATATATTTT
CASSLLPGTGHGNTIYF
>TRBV25-1|few|TRBJ1-2|TRBD1
TGTGCCAGCAGTCCGCGGGGACAGGGCTACTATGGCTACACCTTC
CASSPRGQGYYGYTF
>TRBV9|NA|TRBJ2-5|TRBD2
TGTGCCAGCAGCCGGACGGGAGGAAGTCAAGAGACCCAGTACTTC
CASSRTGGSQETQYF
>TRBV24-1|NA|TRBJ1-3|NA
TGTGCCACCAGTGTCGGCAGCTCTGGAAACACCATATATTTT
CATSVGSSGNTIYF
>TRBV28|NA|TRBJ1-5|NA
TGTGCCAGCAGTTTAAATCAGCCCCAGCATTTT
CASSLNQPQHF
>TRBV20-1|once|TRBJ1-5|TRBD1
TGCAGTGCTAGTGCATGGGACAGAAGGTTCGATCCCCAGCATTTT
CSASAWDRRFDPQHF
>TRBV4-3|NA|TRBJ2-2|NA
TGCGCCAGCAGCCCGGGAGTTCGGAACACCGGGGAGCTGTTTTTT
CASSPGVRNTGELFF
>TRBV27|NA|TRBJ1-1|NA
TGTGCCAGCAGTTTAGGTTTAGGCCAGAACACTGAAGCTTTCTTT
CASSLGLGQNTEAFF
>TRBV6-1|NA|TRBJ1-1|NA
TGTGCCAGCAGTGAAGTAGGCTACACTGAAGCTTTCTTT
CASSEVGYTEAFF